This T cell receptor beta chain stems from a study of PD-1 and CTLA-4 blockade in melanoma. The V and J ends lost 7 bases and 0 bases respectively, with 13 bases between them. The CDR3 has 15 amino acids. CDR1 SGHKS and CDR2 YYEKEE come from the germline V gene (reference sequence). Using immunoSEQ multiplex PCR, the repertoire was profiled, and TCRdb retains in-frame clones only, with some absent. The sample lists tens of thousands of clones; 88% were seen once. V is TRBV5-5 and J is TRBJ2-2, with D possibly called TRBD1 or TRBD2 (6 bases each). The clonotype comes from a human donor with melanoma. The sample consisted of CD8+ T cells from peripheral blood, taken before anti-PD-1 treatment. DNA of the CDR3: TGTGCCAGCTCCCGGGGGCCATCGAACACCGGGGAGCTGTTTTTT. Its translation: CASSRGPSNTGELFF.